This TCR beta chain was captured in a study of shared clonotypes between healthy human individuals. The repertoire was sequenced with immunoSEQ multiplex PCR; TCRdb's copy has only in-frame clones and lacks some. The sample has around 2.5 million clones; 93% are singletons. The CDR3 is made up of 16 amino acids. The germline CDR1 and CDR2 sequences are SGHDT and YYEEEE. With 3 bases removed from V and 3 bases from J, the gap between germline ends came to 16 bases. The chain combines TRBV5-6 with TRBJ2-1; no clear D gene. The TCR sequence derives from a man aged 18 to 29 in good health. Some clones in this sample may be carry-over from other donors' samples. Sequencing was carried out using naive CD4+ T cells from PBMCs. Subset meaning: CD45RA+ positively selected. Here the CDR3 reads CASSSETQTVYNEQFF. For the CDR3, the DNA is TGTGCCAGCAGCTCAGAAACACAGACGGTCTACAATGAGCAGTTCTTC.